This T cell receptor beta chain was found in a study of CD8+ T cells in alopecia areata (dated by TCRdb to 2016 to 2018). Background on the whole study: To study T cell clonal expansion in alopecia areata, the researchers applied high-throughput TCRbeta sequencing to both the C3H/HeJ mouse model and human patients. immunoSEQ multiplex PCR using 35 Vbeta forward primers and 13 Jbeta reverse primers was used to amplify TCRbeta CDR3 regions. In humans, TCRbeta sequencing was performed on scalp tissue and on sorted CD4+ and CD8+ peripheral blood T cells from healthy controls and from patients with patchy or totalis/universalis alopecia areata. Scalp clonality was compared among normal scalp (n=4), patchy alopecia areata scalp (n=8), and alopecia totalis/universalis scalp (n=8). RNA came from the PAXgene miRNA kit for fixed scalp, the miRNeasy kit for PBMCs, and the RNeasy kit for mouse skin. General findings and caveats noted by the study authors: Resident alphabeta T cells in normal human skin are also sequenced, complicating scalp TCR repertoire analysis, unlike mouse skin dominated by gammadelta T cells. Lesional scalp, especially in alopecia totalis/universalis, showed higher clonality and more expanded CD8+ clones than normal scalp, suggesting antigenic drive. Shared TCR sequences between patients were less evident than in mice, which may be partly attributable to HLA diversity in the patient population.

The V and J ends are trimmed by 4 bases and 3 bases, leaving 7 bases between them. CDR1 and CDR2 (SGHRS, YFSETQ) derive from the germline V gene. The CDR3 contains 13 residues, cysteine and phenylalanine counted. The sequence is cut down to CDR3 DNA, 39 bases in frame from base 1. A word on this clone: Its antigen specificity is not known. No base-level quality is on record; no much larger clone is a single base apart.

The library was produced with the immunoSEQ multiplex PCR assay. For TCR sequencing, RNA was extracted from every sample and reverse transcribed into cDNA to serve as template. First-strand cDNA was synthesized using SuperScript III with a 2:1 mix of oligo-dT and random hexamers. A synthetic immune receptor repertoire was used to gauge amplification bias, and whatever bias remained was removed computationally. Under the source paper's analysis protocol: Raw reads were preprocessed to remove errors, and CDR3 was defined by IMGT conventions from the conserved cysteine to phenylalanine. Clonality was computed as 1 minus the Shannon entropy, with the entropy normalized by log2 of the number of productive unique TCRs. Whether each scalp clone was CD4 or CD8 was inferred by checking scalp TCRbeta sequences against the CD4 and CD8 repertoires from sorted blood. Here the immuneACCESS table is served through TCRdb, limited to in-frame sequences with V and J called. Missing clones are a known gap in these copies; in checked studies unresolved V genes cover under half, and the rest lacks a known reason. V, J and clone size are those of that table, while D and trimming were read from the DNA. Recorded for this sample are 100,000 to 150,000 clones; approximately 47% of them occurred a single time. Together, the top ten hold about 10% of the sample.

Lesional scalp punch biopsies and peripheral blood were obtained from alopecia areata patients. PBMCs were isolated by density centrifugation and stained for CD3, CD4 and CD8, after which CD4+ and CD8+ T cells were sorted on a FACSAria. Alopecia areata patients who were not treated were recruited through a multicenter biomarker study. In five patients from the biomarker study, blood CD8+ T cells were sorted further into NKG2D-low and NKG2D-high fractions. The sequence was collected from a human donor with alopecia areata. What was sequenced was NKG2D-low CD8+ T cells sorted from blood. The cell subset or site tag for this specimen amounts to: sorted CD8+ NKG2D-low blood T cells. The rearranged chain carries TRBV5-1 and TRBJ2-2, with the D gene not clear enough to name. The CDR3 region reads CASSPDDTGELFF. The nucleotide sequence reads TGCGCCAGCAGCCCGGACGACACCGGGGAGCTGTTTTTT.